This TCR beta chain was found in a study of T cells in Graves' hyperthyroidism and ophthalmopathy. Study summary: Peripheral blood was drawn at first diagnosis, prior to all treatment. Findings and limits, study-wide: The model identified upcoming ophthalmopathy a median about 6.5 months ahead of onset.

Using RNA transcripts as the source, TCR beta CDR3 regions were amplified. HTBI primers were used for first-round RT-PCR of the TCR CDR3. One entry per CDR3 protein results from TCRdb running MiXCR on the multiplex PCR reads. The data show about 640,000 distinct CDR3 sequences, around 21% seen once. Germline loops: CDR1 SEHNR, CDR2 FQNEAQ (reference sequence). The germline V and J ends were trimmed by 5 bases and 4 bases, with 17 bases remaining between them. The CDR3 length is 15 residues. The study excluded patients with uncontrolled infection, other autoimmune disease, pregnancy or lactation. About this clonotype: Its antigen is unidentified.

The specimen was blood. The J gene is TRBJ2-5, the V gene TRBV7-9, with D perhaps matching TRBD2 (5 bases). The sequence was obtained from a man aged 25-40 years with Graves' ophthalmopathy. The CDR3 region has the DNA TGTGCCAGCAGCCCCCTTTTTGAGGGCGCAGAGACCCAGTACTTC. Its protein product is CASSPLFEGAETQYF.